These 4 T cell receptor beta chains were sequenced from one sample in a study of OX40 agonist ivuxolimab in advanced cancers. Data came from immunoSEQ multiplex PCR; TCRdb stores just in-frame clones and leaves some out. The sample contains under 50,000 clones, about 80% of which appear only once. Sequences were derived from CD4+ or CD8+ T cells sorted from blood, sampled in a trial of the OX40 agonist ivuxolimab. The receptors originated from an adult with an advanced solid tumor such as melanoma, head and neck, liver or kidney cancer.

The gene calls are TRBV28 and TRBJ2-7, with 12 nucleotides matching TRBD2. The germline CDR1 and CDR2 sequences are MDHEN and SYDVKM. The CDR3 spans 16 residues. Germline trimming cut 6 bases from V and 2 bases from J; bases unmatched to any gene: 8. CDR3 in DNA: TGTGCCAGCAGCCTCCTTTCTAGCGGGGGGGCCTACGAGCAGTACTTC. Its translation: CASSLLSSGGAYEQYF.

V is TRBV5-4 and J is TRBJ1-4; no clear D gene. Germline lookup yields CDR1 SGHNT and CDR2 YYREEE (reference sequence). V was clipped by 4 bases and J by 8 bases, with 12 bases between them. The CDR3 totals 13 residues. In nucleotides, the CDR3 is TGTGCCAGCAGCGGGGAGCCGGGAGAAAAACTGTTTTTT. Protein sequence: CASSGEPGEKLFF.

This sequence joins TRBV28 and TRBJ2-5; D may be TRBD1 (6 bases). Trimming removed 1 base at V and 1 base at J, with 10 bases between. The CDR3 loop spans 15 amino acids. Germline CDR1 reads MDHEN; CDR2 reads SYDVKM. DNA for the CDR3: TGTGCCAGCAGTTTATACGGCAGGGGCCAAGAGACCCAGTACTTC. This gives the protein CASSLYGRGQETQYF.

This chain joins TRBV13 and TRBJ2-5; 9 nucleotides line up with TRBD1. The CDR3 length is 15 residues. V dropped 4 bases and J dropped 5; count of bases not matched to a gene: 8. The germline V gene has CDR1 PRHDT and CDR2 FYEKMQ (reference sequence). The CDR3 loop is CASSYAQGAGETQYF. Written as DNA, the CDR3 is TGTGCCAGCAGCTACGCACAGGGGGCCGGTGAGACCCAGTACTTC.